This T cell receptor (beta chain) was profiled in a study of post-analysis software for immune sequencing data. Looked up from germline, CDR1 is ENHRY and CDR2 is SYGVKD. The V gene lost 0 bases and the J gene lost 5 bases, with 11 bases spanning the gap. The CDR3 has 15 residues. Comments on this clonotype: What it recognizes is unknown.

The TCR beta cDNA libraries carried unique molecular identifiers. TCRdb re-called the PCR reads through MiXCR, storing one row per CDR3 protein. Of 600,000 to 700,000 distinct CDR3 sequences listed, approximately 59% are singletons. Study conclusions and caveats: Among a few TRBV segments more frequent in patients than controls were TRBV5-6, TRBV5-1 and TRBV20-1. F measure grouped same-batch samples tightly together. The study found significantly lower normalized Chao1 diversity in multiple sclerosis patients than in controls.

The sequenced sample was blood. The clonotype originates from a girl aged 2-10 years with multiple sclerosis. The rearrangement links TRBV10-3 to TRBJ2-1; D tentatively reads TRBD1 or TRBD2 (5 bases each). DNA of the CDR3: TGTGCCATCAGTGAGTCAGGGACGGGAAACAATGAGCAGTTCTTC. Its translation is CAISESGTGNNEQFF.